The rows below give T cell receptor beta chains drawn from one sample of a study of blood T cell repertoires in COVID-19. TCRdb's table, derived via immunoSEQ multiplex PCR, lists solely in-frame clones and lacks some. Among some 200,000 clones listed, 70% to 90% were seen once. Sample: peripheral blood. All receptors come from a man aged 45 to 65 with COVID-19, enrolled during active disease. Each CDR3 is given with its conserved first and last residue. The size field is filled for only some rows; it gives once, few, many or a size class.

>TRBV6-4|NA
CASSVSLQGEAFF
>TRBV19|once
CASYRGQGEKLFF
>TRBV13|NA
CASRPLVGTGYEQYF
>TRBV11-2|NA
CASSQGANEQYF
>TRBV6-1|NA
CASSEGPRTEAFF
>TRBV29-1|NA
CSVDLAGRETQYF
>TRBV11-2|NA
CASSLSTGSGNTIYF
>TRBV6-5|few
CASRTGTGYSGTQYF
>TRBV6-5|NA
CASSSRQHYGYTF
>TRBV19|NA
CASTLRTSGWTSYNEQFF
>TRBV9|NA
CASSRESSGNTIYF
>TRBV19|few
CASAWSGVFYNEQFF
>TRBV4-2|NA
CASSQRTDYDLQYF
>TRBV5-1|NA
CASSSGLAGTYEQYF
>TRBV7-9|NA
CASSLSSDMNTEAFF
>TRBV6-6|NA
CASSLGDEQYF
>TRBV7-9|few
CASSLGTGETETQYF
>TRBV4-2|NA
CASSQDLASGSYSEQFF
>TRBV30|NA
CAWSKRSGGGGQPQHF
>TRBV5-8|NA
CASSLSDRRNTEAFF